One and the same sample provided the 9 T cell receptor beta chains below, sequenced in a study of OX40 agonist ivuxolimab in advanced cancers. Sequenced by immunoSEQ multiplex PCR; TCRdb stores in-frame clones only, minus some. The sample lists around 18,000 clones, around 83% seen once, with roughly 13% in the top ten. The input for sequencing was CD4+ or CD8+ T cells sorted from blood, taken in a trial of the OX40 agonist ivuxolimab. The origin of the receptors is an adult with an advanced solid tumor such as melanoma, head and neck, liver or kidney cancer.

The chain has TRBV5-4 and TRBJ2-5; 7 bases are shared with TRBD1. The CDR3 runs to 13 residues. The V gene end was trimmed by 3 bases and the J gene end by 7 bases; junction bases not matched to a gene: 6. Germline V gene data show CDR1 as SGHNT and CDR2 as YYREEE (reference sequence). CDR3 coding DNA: TGTGCCAGCAGCTACAGACAGGGCGGGACCCAGTACTTC. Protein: CASSYRQGGTQYF. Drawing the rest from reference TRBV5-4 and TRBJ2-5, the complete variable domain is ETGVTQSPTHLIKTRGQQVTLRCSSQSGHNTVSWYQQALGQGPQFIFQYYREEENGRGNFPPRFSGLQFPNYSSELNVNALELDDSALYLCASSYRQGGTQYFGPGTRLLVL.

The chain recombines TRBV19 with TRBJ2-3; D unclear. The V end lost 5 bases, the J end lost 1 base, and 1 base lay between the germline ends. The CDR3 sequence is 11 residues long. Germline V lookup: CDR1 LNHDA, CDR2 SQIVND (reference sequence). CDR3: CASSRTDTQYF. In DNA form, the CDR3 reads TGTGCCAGTAGTCGCACAGATACGCAGTATTTT.

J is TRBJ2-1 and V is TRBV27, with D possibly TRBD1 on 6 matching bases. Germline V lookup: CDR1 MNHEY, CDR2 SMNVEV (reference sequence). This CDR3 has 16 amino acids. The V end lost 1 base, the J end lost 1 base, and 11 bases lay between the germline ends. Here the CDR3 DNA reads TGTGCCAGCAGTTTATTCCCGACAGGATCCTACAATGAGCAGTTCTTC. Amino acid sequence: CASSLFPTGSYNEQFF.

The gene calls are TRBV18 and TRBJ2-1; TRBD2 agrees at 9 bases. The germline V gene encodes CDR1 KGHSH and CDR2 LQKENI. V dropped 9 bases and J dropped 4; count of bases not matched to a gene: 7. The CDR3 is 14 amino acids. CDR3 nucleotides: TGTGCCAGGCATAGCACTAGCGGGTACAATGAGCAGTTCTTC. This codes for CARHSTSGYNEQFF.

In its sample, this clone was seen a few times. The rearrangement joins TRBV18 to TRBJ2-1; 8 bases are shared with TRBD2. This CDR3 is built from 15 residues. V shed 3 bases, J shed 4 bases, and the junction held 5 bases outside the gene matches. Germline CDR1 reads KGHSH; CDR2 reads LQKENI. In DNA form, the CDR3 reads TGTGCCAGCTCACCCTACAGCGGGAGATACAATGAGCAGTTCTTC. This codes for CASSPYSGRYNEQFF. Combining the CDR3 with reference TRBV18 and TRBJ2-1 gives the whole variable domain NAGVMQNPRHLVRRRGQEARLRCSPMKGHSHVYWYRQLPEEGLKFMVYLQKENIIDESGMPKERFSAEFPKEGPSILRIQQVVRGDSAAYFCASSPYSGRYNEQFFGPGTRLTVL.

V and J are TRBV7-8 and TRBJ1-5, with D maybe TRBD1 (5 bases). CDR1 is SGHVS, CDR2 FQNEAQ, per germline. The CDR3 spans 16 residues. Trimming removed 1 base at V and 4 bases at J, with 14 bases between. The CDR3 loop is CASSLGRTKGNQPQHF. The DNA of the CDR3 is TGTGCCAGCAGCTTAGGTCGTACTAAGGGGAATCAGCCCCAGCATTTT.

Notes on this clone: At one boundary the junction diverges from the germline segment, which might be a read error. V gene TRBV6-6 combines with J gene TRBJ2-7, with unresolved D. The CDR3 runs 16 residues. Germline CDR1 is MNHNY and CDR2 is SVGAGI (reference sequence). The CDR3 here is CASSYDGRSVAPGGQF. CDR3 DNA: TGTGCCAGCAGCTATGATGGACGGTCGGTTGCTCCAGGTGGGCAATTC.

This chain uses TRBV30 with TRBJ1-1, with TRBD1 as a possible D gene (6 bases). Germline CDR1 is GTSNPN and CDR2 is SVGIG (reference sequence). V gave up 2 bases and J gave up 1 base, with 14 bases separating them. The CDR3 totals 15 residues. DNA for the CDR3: TGTGCCTGGAGTTTAACCGGACAGACGAACACTGAAGCTTTCTTT. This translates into CAWSLTGQTNTEAFF.

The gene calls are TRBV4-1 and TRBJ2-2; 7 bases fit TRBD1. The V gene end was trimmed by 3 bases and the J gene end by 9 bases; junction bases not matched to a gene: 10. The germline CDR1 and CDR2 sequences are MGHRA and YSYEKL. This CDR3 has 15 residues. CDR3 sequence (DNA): TGCGCCAGCAGCCAGACGAACGCAGGGGGTTGGGAGCTGTTTTTT. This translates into CASSQTNAGGWELFF.